This T cell receptor beta chain was found in a study of blood T cell repertoires in COVID-19. Overall study: Sources were T cells, B-cell-depleted T cells, or PBMCs; the material itself was cDNA or gDNA.

Here immunoSEQ multiplex PCR was the method, and the copy in TCRdb shows in-frame clones only, minus some. Of about 120,000 clones in the sample, approximately 83% were seen once. The CDR3 totals 14 residues. Trimming took 0 bases from V and 4 from J; bases not matched to a gene: 3. Germline values: CDR1 SGDLS, CDR2 YYNGEE. The origin of this receptor is a woman aged 80 or over with acute or convalescent COVID-19. Material for sequencing was peripheral blood. The rearrangement links TRBV9 to TRBJ2-7; 8 nucleotides match TRBD1. The CDR3 DNA is TGTGCCAGCAGCGTAGGTGGGACAGGTTACGAGCAGTACTTC. Its protein product is CASSVGGTGYEQYF.